Listed here are 21 T cell receptor beta chains from one sample, sequenced in a study of blood T cell repertoires in COVID-19. Clones were sequenced by immunoSEQ multiplex PCR, and TCRdb holds only the in-frame ones, with some missing. The top ten hold 0.65% to 0.95% of the sample, which has about 200,000 clones, 80% to 90% seen once. The material sequenced was peripheral blood. All receptors come from a woman aged 65 to 85 with acute or convalescent COVID-19.

The rearrangement uses TRBV28 and TRBJ1-1; unclear D gene. This CDR3 is built from 12 residues. Deletions cut 2 bases from V and 3 bases from J, with 4 bases between. Germline CDR1 and CDR2: MDHEN and SYDVKM. CDR3 in amino acids: CASSLGHTEAFF. In DNA, the CDR3 is TGTGCCAGCAGTTTAGGCCACACTGAAGCTTTCTTT.

V and J are TRBV7-2 and TRBJ2-3; 13 bases are a match to TRBD2. CDR1 is SGHTA and CDR2 is FQGNSA in the germline V gene. CDR3 length: 18 residues. V gave up 3 bases and J gave up 1 base; unmatched junction bases: 7. CDR3 in amino acids: CASSFQLAGGGGTDTQYF. Written as DNA, the CDR3 is TGTGCCAGCAGCTTTCAACTAGCGGGAGGGGGGGGCACAGATACGCAGTATTTT.

This clone was counted once. The V gene is TRBV2, the J gene TRBJ1-2; 7 positions match TRBD1. Looked up from germline, CDR1 is SNHLY and CDR2 is FYNNEI. The CDR3 spans 13 residues. Losses at the gene ends were 6 bases for V and 8 bases for J; bases not matched to a gene: 9. The DNA of the CDR3 is TGTGCCAGCAGCGTACGACAGGGAGCGGGCTACACCTTC. Translation gives CASSVRQGAGYTF.

The chain is built from TRBV5-6 and TRBJ1-3; D not certain. V lost 1 base and J 0 bases, leaving 11 bases between the germline ends. Germline values: CDR1 SGHDT, CDR2 YYEEEE. The length of the CDR3 is 16 residues. This CDR3 reads CASSLPGGSSGNTIYF. The CDR3 DNA reads TGTGCCAGCAGCTTGCCTGGCGGGAGCTCTGGAAACACCATATATTTT. Full variable domain (remainder filled in from reference TRBV5-6 and TRBJ1-3): DAGVTQSPTHLIKTRGQQVTLRCSPKSGHDTVSWYQQALGQGPQFIFQYYEEEERQRGNFPDRFSGHQFPNYSSELNVNALLLGDSALYLCASSLPGGSSGNTIYFGEGSWLTVV.

V is TRBV6-5 and J is TRBJ2-3; 12 positions agree with TRBD2. Germline CDR1 and CDR2: MNHEY and SVGAGI. This CDR3 is 16 amino acids long. Trimming took 2 bases from V and 6 from J; bases not matched to a gene: 6. The CDR3 DNA reads as TGTGCCAGCAGTTACGGTCGACTAGCGGGAGCGGATACGCAGTATTTT. Amino acids: CASSYGRLAGADTQYF.

The chain carries TRBV7-7 and TRBJ2-2; D might be TRBD1 (5 bases). CDR3 length: 14 amino acids. Per germline, CDR1 SSHAT and CDR2 FNYEAQ (reference sequence). The V and J ends lost 5 bases and 1 base respectively, with 8 bases between them. CDR3: CASSPTENTGELFF. In DNA, the CDR3 is TGTGCCAGCAGCCCGACAGAGAACACCGGGGAGCTGTTTTTT.

The rearrangement joins TRBV27 to TRBJ2-2; 7 nucleotides line up with TRBD1. V shed 1 base and J 0 bases; nucleotides not matched to a gene: 5. From germline, CDR1 is MNHEY and CDR2 SMNVEV (reference sequence). This CDR3 has 17 amino acids. CDR3 DNA: TGTGCCAGCAGTTTATTGGGACAGACAGCGAACACCGGGGAGCTGTTTTTT. Protein product: CASSLLGQTANTGELFF.

This clone has a single count. The chain couples TRBV27 to TRBJ2-5; 15 nucleotides line up with TRBD2. The V gene's germline CDR1 is MNHEY and CDR2 SMNVEV (reference sequence). With V trimmed by 5 bases and J by 5 bases, 6 bases remained unmatched. The CDR3 contains 16 residues. The CDR3 protein is CASSTGLAGGSETQYF. The CDR3 DNA follows: TGTGCCAGCAGTACGGGACTAGCGGGAGGTTCCGAGACCCAGTACTTC.

This CDR3 is CASTVQGYDEAFF. CDR3 bases: TGTGCCAGCACAGTTCAGGGGTATGATGAAGCTTTCTTT. The rearrangement uses TRBV13 and TRBJ1-1, with D perhaps TRBD1 (6 bases). V was trimmed by 7 bases and J by 7 bases, leaving 16 bases between them. Germline lookup yields CDR1 PRHDT and CDR2 FYEKMQ (reference sequence). The CDR3 totals 13 residues.

The chain employs TRBV10-3 and TRBJ1-6; 8 bases align to TRBD1. This CDR3 region has 15 residues. Germline V gene data show CDR1 as ENHRY and CDR2 as SYGVKD. V shed 3 bases and J 7 bases; nucleotides not matched to a gene: 5. The CDR3 protein is CAISDPDRVNSPLHF. CDR3 bases: TGTGCCATCAGTGATCCGGACAGGGTCAATTCACCCCTCCACTTT.

This chain links TRBV10-3 with TRBJ1-3, with TRBD1 matching over 8 bases. J was trimmed by 2 bases and V by 6 bases; bases with no gene match: 6. In germline, CDR1 is ENHRY, CDR2 SYGVKD. The CDR3 sequence is 15 residues long. The CDR3 bases are TGTGCCATCAGAGACAGGGGATGGGCTGGAAACACCATATATTTT. It specifies CAIRDRGWAGNTIYF.

The chain links TRBV5-1 to TRBJ2-3; the match to TRBD1 covers 8 bases. CDR3 length: 15 residues. Trimming removed 4 bases from V and 1 base from J; junction bases left unmatched: 5. Germline assignment: CDR1 SGHRS and CDR2 YFSETQ. The CDR3 region has the DNA TGCGCCAGCAGCCCCGGGACAGGACGCACAGATACGCAGTATTTT. It encodes CASSPGTGRTDTQYF. The full variable domain, in which reference TRBV5-1 and TRBJ2-3 provide the parts outside the CDR3, is KAGVTQTPRYLIKTRGQQVTLSCSPISGHRSVSWYQQTPGQGLQFLFEYFSETQRNKGNFPGRFSGRQFSNSRSEMNVSTLELGDSALYLCASSPGTGRTDTQYFGPGTRLTVL.

This sequence joins TRBV9 and TRBJ2-3, with 7 bases that match TRBD2. Germline trimming cut 3 bases from V and 9 bases from J; bases unmatched to any gene: 10. The CDR3 totals 14 residues. The germline V gene encodes CDR1 SGDLS and CDR2 YYNGEE. The CDR3 DNA reads as TGTGCCAGCAGCGCCGCCGTGGGGGGGAACACGCAGTATTTT. Encoded protein: CASSAAVGGNTQYF.

This clone came up once. The rearrangement uses TRBV7-2 and TRBJ2-5; D gene unclear. The ends were cut back, 2 bases at V and 1 base at J, with 8 bases in the middle. CDR1 SGHTA and CDR2 FQGNSA come from the germline V gene. The CDR3 runs to 14 residues. In DNA form, the CDR3 reads TGTGCCAGCAGCTTATGGGCTCCCCAAGAGACCCAGTACTTC. Translated: CASSLWAPQETQYF.

This clone was found once. The chain employs TRBV9 and TRBJ2-7, with D perhaps matching TRBD2 (6 bases). Germline assignment: CDR1 SGDLS and CDR2 YYNGEE. This CDR3 comprises 15 residues. V shed 4 bases and J shed 6 bases, with 20 bases lying between them. The DNA of the CDR3 is TGTGCCAGCAGCCGCCTTAGTGGGGGGTTTAGCGAGCAGTACTTC. Its translation is CASSRLSGGFSEQYF.

This clone was found once. The J gene is TRBJ2-5, the V gene TRBV3-1 (or the pseudogene TRBV3-2); D might be TRBD1 (5 bases). The CDR3 extends over 12 amino acids. V gave up 0 bases and J gave up 7 bases, with 6 bases separating them. In germline, CDR1 is LGHDT, CDR2 YNNKEL (reference sequence). The CDR3 bases are TGTGCCAGCAGCCAAGATCAGGGGACCCAGTACTTC. This codes for CASSQDQGTQYF.

This chain connects TRBV19 to TRBJ1-4; D unresolved. The CDR3 covers 12 residues. The ends were cut back, 5 bases at V and 8 bases at J, with 9 bases in the middle. Germline-derived CDR1 and CDR2 are LNHDA and SQIVND (reference sequence). The CDR3 region is CASSSRGEKLFF. In DNA form, the CDR3 reads TGTGCCAGTAGTTCTAGAGGAGAAAAACTGTTTTTT. Variable domain in full (rest from reference TRBV19 and TRBJ1-4): DGGITQSPKYLFRKEGQNVTLSCEQNLNHDAMYWYRQDPGQGLRLIYYSQIVNDFQKGDIAEGYSVSREKKESFPLTVTSAQKNPTAFYLCASSSRGEKLFFGSGTQLSVL.

The V call is TRBV7-9, the J call TRBJ2-1; maybe TRBD2 (6 bases). With 2 bases removed from V and 6 bases from J, the gap between germline ends came to 23 bases. The CDR3 has 18 amino acids. Per the germline V gene, CDR1 is SEHNR and CDR2 is FQNEAQ (reference sequence). The CDR3 sequence is CASSLFSSVRGEGNEQFF. The CDR3, as DNA: TGTGCCAGCAGCTTATTCTCCTCGGTGCGGGGCGAGGGCAATGAGCAGTTCTTC.

This clone was seen a few times. The V and J genes are TRBV5-6 and TRBJ2-2; D unclear. The CDR3 length is 14 residues. V dropped 4 bases and J dropped 2 bases, with 9 bases sitting between them. The germline gives CDR1 SGHDT, CDR2 YYEEEE. Here the CDR3 DNA reads TGTGCCAGCAGCCCCTGGAGAAACACCGGGGAGCTGTTTTTT. This gives the protein CASSPWRNTGELFF.

This sequence joins TRBV19 and TRBJ1-1, with 7 nucleotides matching TRBD1. CDR3 length: 18 amino acids. V lost 3 bases to trimming and J lost 0 bases; unmatched junction nucleotides: 13. The germline gives CDR1 LNHDA, CDR2 SQIVND (reference sequence). The DNA of the CDR3 is TGTGCCAGTAGTATGGGGACAGCTAACTTTCTTATGAACACTGAAGCTTTCTTT. Translating gives CASSMGTANFLMNTEAFF.

This chain joins TRBV5-1 and TRBJ1-1, with a weak D call TRBD1 (6 bases). The CDR3 runs to 12 residues. V lost 4 bases and J 10 bases, leaving 14 bases between the germline ends. Germline-derived CDR1 and CDR2 are SGHRS and YFSETQ. This chain's CDR3 is CASSRTGLGAFF. DNA for the CDR3: TGCGCCAGCAGCCGAACAGGGTTAGGAGCTTTCTTT.